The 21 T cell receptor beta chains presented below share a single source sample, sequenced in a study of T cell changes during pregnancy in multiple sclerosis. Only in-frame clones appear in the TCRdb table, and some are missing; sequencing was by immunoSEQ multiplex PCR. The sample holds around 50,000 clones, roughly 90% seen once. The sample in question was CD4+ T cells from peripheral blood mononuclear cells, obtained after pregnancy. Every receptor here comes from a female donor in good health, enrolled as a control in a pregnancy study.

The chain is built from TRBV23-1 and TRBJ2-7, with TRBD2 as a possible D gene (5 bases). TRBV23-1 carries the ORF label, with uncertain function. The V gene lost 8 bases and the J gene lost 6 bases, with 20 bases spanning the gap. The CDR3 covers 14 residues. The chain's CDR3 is CASEGGENGPEQYF. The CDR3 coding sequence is TGCGCCAGCGAGGGTGGGGAGAACGGACCCGAGCAGTACTTC.

The CDR3 DNA is TGTGCCAGCATGGGAGGGGGGGCCTCTGGAAACACCATATATTTT. Its translation is CASMGGGASGNTIYF. The chain carries TRBV6-6 and TRBJ1-3; a weak D match, TRBD1 (6 bases). Germline CDR1 reads MNHNY; CDR2 reads SVGAGI (reference sequence). The ends were cut back, 7 bases at V and 0 bases at J, with 13 bases in the middle. CDR3 length: 15 amino acids.

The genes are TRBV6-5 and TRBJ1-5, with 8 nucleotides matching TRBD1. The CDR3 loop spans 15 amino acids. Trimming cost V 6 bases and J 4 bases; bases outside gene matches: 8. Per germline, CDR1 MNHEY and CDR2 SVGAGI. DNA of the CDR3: TGTGCCAGCAGCCCCCGGACAGGGAGTAATCAGCCCCAGCATTTT. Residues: CASSPRTGSNQPQHF.

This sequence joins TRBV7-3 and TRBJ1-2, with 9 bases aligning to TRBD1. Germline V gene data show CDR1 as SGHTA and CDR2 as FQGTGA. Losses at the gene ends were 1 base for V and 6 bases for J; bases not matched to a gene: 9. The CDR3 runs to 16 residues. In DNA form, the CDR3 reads TGTGCCAGCAGCTTAATAGGACAGGGGCTTTCGGATGGCTACACCTTC. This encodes CASSLIGQGLSDGYTF.

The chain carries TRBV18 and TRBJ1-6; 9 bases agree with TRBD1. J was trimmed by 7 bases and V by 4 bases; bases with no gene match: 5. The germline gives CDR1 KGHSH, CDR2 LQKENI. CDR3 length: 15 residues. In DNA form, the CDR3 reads TGTGCCAGCTCACAGTCGGACAGGGGAAATTCACCCCTCCACTTT. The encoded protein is CASSQSDRGNSPLHF.

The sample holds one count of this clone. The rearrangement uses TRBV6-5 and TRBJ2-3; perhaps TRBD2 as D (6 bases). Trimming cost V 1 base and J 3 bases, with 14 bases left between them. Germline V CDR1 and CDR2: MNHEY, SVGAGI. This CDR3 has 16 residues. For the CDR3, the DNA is TGTGCCAGCAGTTACTTTTCGCGGGGTGTGACAGATACGCAGTATTTT. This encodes CASSYFSRGVTDTQYF.

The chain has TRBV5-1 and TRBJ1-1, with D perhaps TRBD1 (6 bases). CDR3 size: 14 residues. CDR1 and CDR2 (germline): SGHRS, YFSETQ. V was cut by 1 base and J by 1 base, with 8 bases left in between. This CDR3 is CASSLQGWNTEAFF. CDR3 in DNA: TGCGCCAGCAGCTTGCAGGGGTGGAACACTGAAGCTTTCTTT.

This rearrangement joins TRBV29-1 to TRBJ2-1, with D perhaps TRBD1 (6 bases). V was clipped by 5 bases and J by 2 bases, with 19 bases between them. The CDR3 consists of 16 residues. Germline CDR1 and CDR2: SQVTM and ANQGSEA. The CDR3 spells CSVRWQGFPPYNEQFF. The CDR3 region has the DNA TGCAGCGTTCGGTGGCAGGGGTTCCCGCCCTACAATGAGCAGTTCTTC.

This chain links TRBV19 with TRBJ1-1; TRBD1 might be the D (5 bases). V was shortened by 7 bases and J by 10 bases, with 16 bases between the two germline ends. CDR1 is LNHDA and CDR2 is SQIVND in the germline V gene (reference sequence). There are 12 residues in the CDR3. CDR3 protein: CASKGPGPRAFF. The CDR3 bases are TGTGCCAGTAAAGGGCCAGGGCCACGAGCTTTCTTT.

The CDR3 sequence is CASSYSDRQLAEAFF. Written as DNA, the CDR3 is TGTGCCAGCAGTTACTCGGACAGGCAACTCGCTGAAGCTTTCTTT. The chain has TRBV6-6 and TRBJ1-1; 7 bases are a match to TRBD1. The CDR3 contains 15 residues. In germline, CDR1 is MNHNY, CDR2 SVGAGI (reference sequence). Trimming removed 0 bases from V and 6 bases from J; junction bases left unmatched: 7.

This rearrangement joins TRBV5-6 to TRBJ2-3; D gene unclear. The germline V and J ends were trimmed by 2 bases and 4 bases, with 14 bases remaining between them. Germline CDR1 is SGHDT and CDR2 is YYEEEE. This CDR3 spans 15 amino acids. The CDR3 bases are TGTGCCAGCAGCTTCCGATCCCCGGGTCCAGATACGCAGTATTTT. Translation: CASSFRSPGPDTQYF.

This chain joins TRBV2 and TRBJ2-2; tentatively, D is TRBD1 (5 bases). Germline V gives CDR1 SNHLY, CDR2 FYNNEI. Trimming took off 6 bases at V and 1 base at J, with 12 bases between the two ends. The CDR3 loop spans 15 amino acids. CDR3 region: CASSLSRGNTGELFF. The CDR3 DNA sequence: TGTGCCAGCAGCCTATCTAGGGGGAACACCGGGGAGCTGTTTTTT.

CDR3 region: CASRSSQGTTDTQYF. The CDR3 DNA sequence: TGTGCCAGCCGGTCGTCACAGGGGACCACAGATACGCAGTATTTT. J is TRBJ2-3 and V is TRBV2; TRBD1 matches at 7 bases. The CDR3 spans 15 residues. V shed 8 bases and J 2 bases; nucleotides not matched to a gene: 10. The germline CDR1 and CDR2 sequences are SNHLY and FYNNEI.

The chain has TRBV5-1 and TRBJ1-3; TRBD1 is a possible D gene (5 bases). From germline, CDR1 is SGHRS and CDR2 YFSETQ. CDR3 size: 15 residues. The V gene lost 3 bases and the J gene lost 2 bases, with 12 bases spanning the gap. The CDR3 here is CASSWGEMAGNTIYF. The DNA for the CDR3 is TGCGCCAGCAGCTGGGGGGAGATGGCTGGAAACACCATATATTTT. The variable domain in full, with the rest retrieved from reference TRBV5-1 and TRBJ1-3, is KAGVTQTPRYLIKTRGQQVTLSCSPISGHRSVSWYQQTPGQGLQFLFEYFSETQRNKGNFPGRFSGRQFSNSRSEMNVSTLELGDSALYLCASSWGEMAGNTIYFGEGSWLTVV.

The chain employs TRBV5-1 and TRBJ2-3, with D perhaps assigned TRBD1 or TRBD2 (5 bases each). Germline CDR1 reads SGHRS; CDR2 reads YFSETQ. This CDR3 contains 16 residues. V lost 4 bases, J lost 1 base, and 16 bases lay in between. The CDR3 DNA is TGCGCCAGCAGCCTGGAGGTTAAAGGGGGCACAGATACGCAGTATTTT. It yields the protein CASSLEVKGGTDTQYF.

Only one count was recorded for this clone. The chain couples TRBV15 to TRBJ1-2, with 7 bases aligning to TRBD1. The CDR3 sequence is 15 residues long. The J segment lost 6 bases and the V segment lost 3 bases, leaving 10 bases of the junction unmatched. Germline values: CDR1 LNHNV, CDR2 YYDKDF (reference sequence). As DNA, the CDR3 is TGTGCCACCAGCAGTATAGTCCCCCAGGGGGATGGCTACACCTTC. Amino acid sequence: CATSSIVPQGDGYTF. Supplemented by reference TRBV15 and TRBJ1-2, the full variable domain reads DAMVIQNPRYQVTQFGKPVTLSCSQTLNHNVMYWYQQKSSQAPKLLFHYYDKDFNNEADTPDNFQSRRPNTSFCFLDIRSPGLGDTAMYLCATSSIVPQGDGYTFGSGTRLTVV.

The CDR3: CASSLDRGNYEQYF. CDR3 DNA sequence: TGTGCCAGCAGCTTAGACAGGGGAAACTACGAGCAGTACTTC. V is TRBV7-2 and J is TRBJ2-7; 7 bases are a match to TRBD1. Looked up from germline, CDR1 is SGHTA and CDR2 is FQGNSA. The V gene end was trimmed by 1 base and the J gene end by 3 bases; junction bases not matched to a gene: 3. The CDR3 has 14 residues.

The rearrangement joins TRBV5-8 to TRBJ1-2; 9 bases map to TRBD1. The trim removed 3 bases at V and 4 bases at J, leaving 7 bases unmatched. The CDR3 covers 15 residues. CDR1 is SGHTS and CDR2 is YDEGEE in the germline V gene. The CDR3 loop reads CASSSSSTGGYGYTF. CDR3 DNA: TGTGCCAGCAGCTCCTCCTCGACAGGGGGCTATGGCTACACCTTC.

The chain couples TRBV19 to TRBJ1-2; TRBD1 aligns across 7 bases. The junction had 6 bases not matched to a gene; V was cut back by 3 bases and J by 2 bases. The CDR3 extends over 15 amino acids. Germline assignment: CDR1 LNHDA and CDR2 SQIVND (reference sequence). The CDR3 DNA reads TGTGCCAGTAGTATCCGGGACAGCCCCAACTATGGCTACACCTTC. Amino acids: CASSIRDSPNYGYTF.

The CDR3 protein is CASTPQGRNTEAFF. CDR3 bases: TGTGCCAGCACTCCACAGGGGAGGAACACTGAAGCTTTCTTT. The chain uses TRBV6-6 and TRBJ1-1, with TRBD1 matching over 7 bases. Germline V gene lookup returns CDR1 MNHNY and CDR2 SVGAGI (reference sequence). The CDR3 sequence is 14 residues long. The J segment lost 1 base and the V segment lost 7 bases, leaving 6 bases of the junction unmatched.

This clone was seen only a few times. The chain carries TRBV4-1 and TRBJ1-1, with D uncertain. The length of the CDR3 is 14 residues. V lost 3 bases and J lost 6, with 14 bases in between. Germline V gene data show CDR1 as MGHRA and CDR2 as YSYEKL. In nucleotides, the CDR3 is TGCGCCAGCAGCCAGGACTCACCGGCGTCTGAAGCTTTCTTT. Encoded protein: CASSQDSPASEAFF.